Listed here are 9 T cell receptor beta chains from one sample, sequenced in a study of cytomegalovirus exposure and HLA in healthy donors. Profiled with immunoSEQ multiplex PCR; TCRdb holds only in-frame clones, not every one. The repertoire holds 100,000 to 120,000 clones, approximately 89% seen once, with 1.5% to 2% in the top ten. Sample: PBMCs. These TCRs come from a woman aged 18-29 years in good health and CMV-seronegative.

The rearrangement uses TRBV28 and TRBJ2-2; D is perhaps TRBD2 (6 bases). Trimming shortened V by 7 bases and J by 6 bases, and 9 bases separated the two germline ends. Germline V gene data show CDR1 as MDHEN and CDR2 as SYDVKM. The CDR3 extends over 12 amino acids. CDR3 residues: CASTWGAGELFF. CDR3 in DNA: TGTGCCAGCACCTGGGGGGCCGGGGAGCTGTTTTTT.

This chain connects TRBV7-2 to TRBJ2-7, with D hard to call. The CDR3 has 12 residues. V lost 5 bases to trimming and J lost 3 bases, with 8 bases between them. CDR1 SGHTA and CDR2 FQGNSA come from the germline V gene. CDR3 residues: CASSPSGYEQYF. CDR3 sequence (DNA): TGTGCCAGCAGCCCCTCAGGCTACGAGCAGTACTTC. The full variable domain, completed using reference TRBV7-2 and TRBJ2-7, is GAGVSQSPSNKVTEKGKDVELRCDPISGHTALYWYRQSLGQGLEFLIYFQGNSAPDKSGLPSDRFSAERTGGSVSTLTIQRTQQEDSAVYLCASSPSGYEQYFGPGTRLTVT.

J is TRBJ2-1 and V is TRBV9, with TRBD2 identical over 10 bases. This CDR3 is built from 18 residues. V trimming: 3 bases; J trimming: 6 bases; junction bases outside the gene matches: 15. Germline lookup yields CDR1 SGDLS and CDR2 YYNGEE. The CDR3 here is CASSAEGQRGGFSNEQFF. The CDR3 DNA is TGTGCCAGCAGCGCCGAGGGCCAGCGGGGGGGCTTCTCCAATGAGCAGTTCTTC.

In its sample, this clone was seen a few times. V gene TRBV6-1 combines with J gene TRBJ2-7; TRBD1 matches at 7 bases. The CDR3 has 10 amino acids. Germline V gene data show CDR1 as MNHNS and CDR2 as SASEGT. The CDR3 region has the DNA TGTGCAACAGGGGCCTACGAGCAGTACTTC. This gives the protein CATGAYEQYF.

The gene calls are TRBV5-4 and TRBJ1-2, with 7 nucleotides matching TRBD1. Germline CDR1 SGHNT, CDR2 YYREEE (reference sequence). CDR3 size: 14 residues. Losses at the gene ends were 6 bases for V and 3 bases for J; bases not matched to a gene: 8. CDR3 bases: TGTGCCAGCAAGTCCGGGCAGGGGGACTATGGCTACACCTTC. Residues: CASKSGQGDYGYTF. The whole variable domain, remainder taken from reference TRBV5-4 and TRBJ1-2, is ETGVTQSPTHLIKTRGQQVTLRCSSQSGHNTVSWYQQALGQGPQFIFQYYREEENGRGNFPPRFSGLQFPNYSSELNVNALELDDSALYLCASKSGQGDYGYTFGSGTRLTVV.

The chain employs TRBV27 and TRBJ2-1; D is undetermined. V dropped 4 bases and J dropped 0 bases, with 7 bases sitting between them. CDR3 length: 14 amino acids. The germline gives CDR1 MNHEY, CDR2 SMNVEV (reference sequence). The CDR3 bases are TGTGCCAGCAGTTACTCTAACTCCTACAATGAGCAGTTCTTC. It is translated as CASSYSNSYNEQFF.

The chain is built from TRBV10-3 and TRBJ1-1, with TRBD1 matching over 7 bases. CDR1 is ENHRY and CDR2 is SYGVKD in the germline V gene. J lost 6 bases, V lost 7 bases, and 11 bases had no gene match. The CDR3 consists of 14 residues. The DNA for the CDR3 is TGTGCCATCAAAGGGGGCCTTGAGGTGCCTGAAGCTTTCTTT. Translation: CAIKGGLEVPEAFF.

The chain couples TRBV28 to TRBJ2-3; D might be TRBD2 (6 bases). The V gene's germline CDR1 is MDHEN and CDR2 SYDVKM. V dropped 11 bases and J dropped 1 base, with 13 bases sitting between them. This CDR3 has 13 residues. For the CDR3, the DNA is TGTGCCGGTAAGGGCGGGGGCACAGATACGCAGTATTTT. Its translation is CAGKGGGTDTQYF.

The CDR3, as DNA: TGTGCCAGCAGCTACAGGGGGGGGAGCAATCAGCCCCAGCATTTT. This encodes CASSYRGGSNQPQHF. V gene TRBV11-2 combines with J gene TRBJ1-5, with 8 positions matching TRBD1. The CDR3 has 15 residues. V trimming: 4 bases; J trimming: 1 base; junction bases outside the gene matches: 3. Germline V gene sequence: CDR1 SGHAT, CDR2 FQNNGV.